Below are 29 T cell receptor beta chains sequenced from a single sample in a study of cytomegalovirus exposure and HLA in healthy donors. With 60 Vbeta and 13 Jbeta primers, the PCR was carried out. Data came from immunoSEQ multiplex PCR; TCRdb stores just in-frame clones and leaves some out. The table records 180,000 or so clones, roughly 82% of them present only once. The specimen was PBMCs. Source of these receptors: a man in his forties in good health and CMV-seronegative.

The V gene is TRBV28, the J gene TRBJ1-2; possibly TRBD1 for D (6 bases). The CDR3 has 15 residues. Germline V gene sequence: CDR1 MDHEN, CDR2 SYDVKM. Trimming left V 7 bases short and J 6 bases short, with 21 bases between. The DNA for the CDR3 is TGTGCCAGCATCATGAGCGGCAGGGGAAAGGATGGCTACACCTTC. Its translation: CASIMSGRGKDGYTF.

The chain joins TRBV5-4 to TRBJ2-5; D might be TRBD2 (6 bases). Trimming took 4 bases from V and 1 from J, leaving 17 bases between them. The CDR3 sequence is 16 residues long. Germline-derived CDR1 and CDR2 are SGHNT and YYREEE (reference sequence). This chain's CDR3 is CASSPRRGLFQETQYF. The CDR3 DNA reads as TGTGCCAGCAGCCCCCGGCGGGGCCTCTTCCAAGAGACCCAGTACTTC. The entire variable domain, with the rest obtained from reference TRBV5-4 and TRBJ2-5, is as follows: ETGVTQSPTHLIKTRGQQVTLRCSSQSGHNTVSWYQQALGQGPQFIFQYYREEENGRGNFPPRFSGLQFPNYSSELNVNALELDDSALYLCASSPRRGLFQETQYFGPGTRLLVL.

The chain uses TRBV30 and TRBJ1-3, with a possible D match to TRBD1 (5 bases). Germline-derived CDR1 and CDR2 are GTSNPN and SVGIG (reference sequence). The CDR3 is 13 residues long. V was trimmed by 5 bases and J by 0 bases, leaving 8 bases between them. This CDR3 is CAWAGGSGNTIYF. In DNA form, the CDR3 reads TGTGCCTGGGCCGGGGGCTCTGGAAACACCATATATTTT. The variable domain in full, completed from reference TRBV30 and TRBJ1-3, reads SQTIHQWPATLVQPVGSPLSLECTVEGTSNPNLYWYRQAAGRGLQLLFYSVGIGQISSEVPQNLSASRPQDRQFILSSKKLLLSDSGFYLCAWAGGSGNTIYFGEGSWLTVV.

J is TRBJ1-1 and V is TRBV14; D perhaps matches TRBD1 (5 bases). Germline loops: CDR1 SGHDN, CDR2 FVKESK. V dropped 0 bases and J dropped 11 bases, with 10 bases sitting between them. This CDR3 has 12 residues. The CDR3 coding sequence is TGTGCCAGCAGCCAAGACAGGGATCGGGCTTTCTTT. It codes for CASSQDRDRAFF.

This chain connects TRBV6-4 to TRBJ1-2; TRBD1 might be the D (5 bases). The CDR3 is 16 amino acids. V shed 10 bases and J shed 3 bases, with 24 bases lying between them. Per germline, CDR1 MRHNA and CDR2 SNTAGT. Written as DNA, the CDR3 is TGTGCCACCACAAAACCCCCCCCAGGGAGGGACTATGGCTACACCTTC. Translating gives CATTKPPPGRDYGYTF.

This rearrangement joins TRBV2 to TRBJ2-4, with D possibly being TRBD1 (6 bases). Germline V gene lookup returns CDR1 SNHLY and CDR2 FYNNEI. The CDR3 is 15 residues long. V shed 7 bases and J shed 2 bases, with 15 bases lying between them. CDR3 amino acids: CASTAAGVPKNIQYF. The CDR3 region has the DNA TGTGCCAGCACAGCGGCAGGGGTGCCCAAAAACATTCAGTACTTC.

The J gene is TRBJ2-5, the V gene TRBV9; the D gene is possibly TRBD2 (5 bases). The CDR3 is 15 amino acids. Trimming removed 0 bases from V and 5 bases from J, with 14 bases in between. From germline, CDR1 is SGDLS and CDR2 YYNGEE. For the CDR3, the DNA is TGTGCCAGCAGCGTAGCGGGCCTAGCCGAGGAGACCCAGTACTTC. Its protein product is CASSVAGLAEETQYF.

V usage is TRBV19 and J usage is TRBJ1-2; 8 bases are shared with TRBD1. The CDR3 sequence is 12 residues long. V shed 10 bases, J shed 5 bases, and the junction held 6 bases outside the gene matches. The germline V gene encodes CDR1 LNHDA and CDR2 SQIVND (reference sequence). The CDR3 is CATQGARYGYTF. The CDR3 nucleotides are TGTGCCACCCAGGGGGCGCGGTATGGCTACACCTTC.

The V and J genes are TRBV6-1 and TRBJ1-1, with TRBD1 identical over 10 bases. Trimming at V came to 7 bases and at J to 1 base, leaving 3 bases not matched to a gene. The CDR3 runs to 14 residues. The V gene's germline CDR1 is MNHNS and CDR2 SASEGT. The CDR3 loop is CASTDRGRNTEAFF. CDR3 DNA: TGTGCCAGCACAGACAGGGGGCGGAACACTGAAGCTTTCTTT.

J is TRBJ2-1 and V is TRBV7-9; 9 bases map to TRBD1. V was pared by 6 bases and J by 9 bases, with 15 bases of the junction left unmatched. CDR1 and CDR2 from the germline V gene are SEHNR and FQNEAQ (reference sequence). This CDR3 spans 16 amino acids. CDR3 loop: CASRFHPGQGKGEQFF. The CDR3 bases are TGTGCCAGCAGGTTCCACCCCGGACAGGGGAAAGGTGAGCAGTTCTTC.

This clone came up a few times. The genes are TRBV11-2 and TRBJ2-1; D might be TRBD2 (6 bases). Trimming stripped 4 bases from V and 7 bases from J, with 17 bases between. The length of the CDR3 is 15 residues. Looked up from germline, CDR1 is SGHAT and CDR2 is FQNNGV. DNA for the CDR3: TGTGCCAGCAGCTCCCGGACGGGAGAAATTAATGAGCAGTTCTTC. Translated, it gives CASSSRTGEINEQFF.

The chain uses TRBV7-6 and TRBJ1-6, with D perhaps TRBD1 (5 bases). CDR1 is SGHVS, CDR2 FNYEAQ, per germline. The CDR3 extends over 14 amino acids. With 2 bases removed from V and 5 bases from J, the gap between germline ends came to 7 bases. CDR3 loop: CASSLSGHNSPLHF. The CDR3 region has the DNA TGTGCCAGCAGCTTATCAGGGCATAATTCACCCCTCCACTTT.

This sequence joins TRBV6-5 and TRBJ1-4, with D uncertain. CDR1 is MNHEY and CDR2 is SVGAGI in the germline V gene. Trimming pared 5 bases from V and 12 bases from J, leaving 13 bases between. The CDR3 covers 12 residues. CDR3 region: CASSEGRTELFF. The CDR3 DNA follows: TGTGCCAGCAGTGAAGGTAGAACAGAACTGTTTTTT.

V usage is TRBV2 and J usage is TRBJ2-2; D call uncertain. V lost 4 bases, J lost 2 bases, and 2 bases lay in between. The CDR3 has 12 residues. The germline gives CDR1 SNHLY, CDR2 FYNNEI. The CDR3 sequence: CASSVNTGELFF. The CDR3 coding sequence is TGTGCCAGCAGTGTAAACACCGGGGAGCTGTTTTTT.

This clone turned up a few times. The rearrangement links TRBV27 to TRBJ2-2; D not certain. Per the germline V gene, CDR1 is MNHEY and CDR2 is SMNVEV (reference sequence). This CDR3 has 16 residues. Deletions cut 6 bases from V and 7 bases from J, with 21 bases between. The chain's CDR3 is CASRRIDYGSVGELFF. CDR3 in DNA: TGTGCCAGCAGGAGGATAGATTATGGGTCGGTCGGGGAGCTGTTTTTT.

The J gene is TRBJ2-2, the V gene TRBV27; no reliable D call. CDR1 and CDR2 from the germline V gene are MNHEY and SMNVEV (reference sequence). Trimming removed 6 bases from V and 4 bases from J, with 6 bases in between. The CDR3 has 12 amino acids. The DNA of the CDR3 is TGTGCCAGCAGGATCGGCACCGGGGAGCTGTTTTTT. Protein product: CASRIGTGELFF.

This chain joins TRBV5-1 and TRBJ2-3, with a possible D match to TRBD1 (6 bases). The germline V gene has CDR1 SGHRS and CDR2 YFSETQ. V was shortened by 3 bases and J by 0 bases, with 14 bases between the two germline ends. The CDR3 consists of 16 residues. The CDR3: CASSWLDSPSTDTQYF. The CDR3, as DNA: TGCGCCAGCAGCTGGCTGGACAGCCCGAGCACAGATACGCAGTATTTT.

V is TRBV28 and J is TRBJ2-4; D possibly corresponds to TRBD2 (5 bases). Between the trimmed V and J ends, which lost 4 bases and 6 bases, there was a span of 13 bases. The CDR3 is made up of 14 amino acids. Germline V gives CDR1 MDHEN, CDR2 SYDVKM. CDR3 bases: TGTGCCAGCAGTTCCCCAAGCGGAAGAAACATTCAGTACTTC. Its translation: CASSSPSGRNIQYF.

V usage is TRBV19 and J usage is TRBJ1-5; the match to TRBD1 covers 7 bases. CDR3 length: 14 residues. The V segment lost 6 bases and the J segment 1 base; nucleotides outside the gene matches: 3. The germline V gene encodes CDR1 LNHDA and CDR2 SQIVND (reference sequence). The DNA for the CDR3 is TGTGCCAGTAGCCTGACAGGGAGCAATCAGCCCCAGCATTTT. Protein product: CASSLTGSNQPQHF. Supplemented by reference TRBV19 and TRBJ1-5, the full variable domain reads DGGITQSPKYLFRKEGQNVTLSCEQNLNHDAMYWYRQDPGQGLRLIYYSQIVNDFQKGDIAEGYSVSREKKESFPLTVTSAQKNPTAFYLCASSLTGSNQPQHFGDGTRLSIL.

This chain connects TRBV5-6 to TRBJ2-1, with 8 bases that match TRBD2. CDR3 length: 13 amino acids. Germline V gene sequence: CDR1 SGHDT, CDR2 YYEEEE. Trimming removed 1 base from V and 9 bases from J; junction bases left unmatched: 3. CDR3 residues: CASSLSGSLEQFF. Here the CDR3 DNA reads TGTGCCAGCAGCTTGAGCGGGAGTCTTGAGCAGTTCTTC.

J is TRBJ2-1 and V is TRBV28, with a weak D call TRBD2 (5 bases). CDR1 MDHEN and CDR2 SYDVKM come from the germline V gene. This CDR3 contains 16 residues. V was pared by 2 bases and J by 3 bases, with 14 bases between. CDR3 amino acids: CASSLAGANFYNEQFF. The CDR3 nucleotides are TGTGCCAGCAGTTTAGCGGGTGCGAATTTCTACAATGAGCAGTTCTTC.

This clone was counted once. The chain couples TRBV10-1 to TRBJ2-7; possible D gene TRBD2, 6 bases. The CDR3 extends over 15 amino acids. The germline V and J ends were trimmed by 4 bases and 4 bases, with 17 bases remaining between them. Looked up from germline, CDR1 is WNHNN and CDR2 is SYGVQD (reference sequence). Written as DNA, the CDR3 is TGCGCCAGCAGTGTGGAGGGGTCCCCGGGGTACGAGCAGTACTTC. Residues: CASSVEGSPGYEQYF.

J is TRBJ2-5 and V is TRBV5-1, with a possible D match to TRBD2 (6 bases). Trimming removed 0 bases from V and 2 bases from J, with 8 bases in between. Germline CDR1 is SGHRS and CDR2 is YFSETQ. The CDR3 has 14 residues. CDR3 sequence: CASSLAGGQETQYF. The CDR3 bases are TGCGCCAGCAGCTTGGCCGGGGGACAAGAGACCCAGTACTTC.

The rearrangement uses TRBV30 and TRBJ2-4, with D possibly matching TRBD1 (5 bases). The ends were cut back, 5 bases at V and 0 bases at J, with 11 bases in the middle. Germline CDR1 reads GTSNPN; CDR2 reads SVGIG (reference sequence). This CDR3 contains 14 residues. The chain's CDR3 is CAWGRTPAKNIQYF. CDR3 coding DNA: TGTGCCTGGGGACGGACACCAGCCAAAAACATTCAGTACTTC.

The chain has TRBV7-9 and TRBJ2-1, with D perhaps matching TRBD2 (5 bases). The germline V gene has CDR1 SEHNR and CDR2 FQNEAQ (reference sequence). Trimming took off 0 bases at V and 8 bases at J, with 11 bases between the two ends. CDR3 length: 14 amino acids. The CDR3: CASSLATGFDEQFF. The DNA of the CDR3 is TGTGCCAGCAGCTTAGCGACGGGGTTTGATGAGCAGTTCTTC. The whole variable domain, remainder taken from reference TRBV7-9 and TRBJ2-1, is DTGVSQNPRHKITKRGQNVTFRCDPISEHNRLYWYRQTLGQGPEFLTYFQNEAQLEKSRLLSDRFSAERPKGSFSTLEIQRTEQGDSAMYLCASSLATGFDEQFFGPGTRLTVL.

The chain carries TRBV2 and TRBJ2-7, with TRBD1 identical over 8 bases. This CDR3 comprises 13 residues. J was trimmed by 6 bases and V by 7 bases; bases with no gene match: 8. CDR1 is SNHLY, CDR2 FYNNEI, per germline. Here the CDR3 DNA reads TGTGCCAGCAAGGGTCAGGGGGCAAGCGAGCAGTACTTC. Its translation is CASKGQGASEQYF.

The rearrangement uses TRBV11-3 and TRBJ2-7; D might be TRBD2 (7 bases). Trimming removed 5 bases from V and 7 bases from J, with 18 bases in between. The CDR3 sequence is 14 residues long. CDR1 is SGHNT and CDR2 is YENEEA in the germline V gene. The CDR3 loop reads CASSRSTGGIEQYF. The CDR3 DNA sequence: TGTGCCAGCAGCAGGTCCACGGGGGGCATAGAGCAGTACTTC. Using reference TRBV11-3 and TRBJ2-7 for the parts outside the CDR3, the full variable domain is EAGVVQSPRYKIIEKKQPVAFWCNPISGHNTLYWYLQNLGQGPELLIRYENEEAVDDSQLPKDRFSAERLKGVDSTLKIQPAELGDSAVYLCASSRSTGGIEQYFGPGTRLTVT.

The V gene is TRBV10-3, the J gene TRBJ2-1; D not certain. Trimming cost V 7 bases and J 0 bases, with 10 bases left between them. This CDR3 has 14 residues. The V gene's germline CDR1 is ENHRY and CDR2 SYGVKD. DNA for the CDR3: TGTGCCATCACCCTCACAAGCTCCTACAATGAGCAGTTCTTC. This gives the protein CAITLTSSYNEQFF.

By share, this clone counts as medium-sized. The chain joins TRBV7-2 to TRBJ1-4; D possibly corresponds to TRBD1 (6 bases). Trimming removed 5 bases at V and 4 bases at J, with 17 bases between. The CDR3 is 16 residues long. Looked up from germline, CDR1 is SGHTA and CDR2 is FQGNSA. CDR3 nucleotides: TGTGCCAGCAGCGGTGGACAGCTAGCCTTTAATGAAAAACTGTTTTTT. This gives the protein CASSGGQLAFNEKLFF.